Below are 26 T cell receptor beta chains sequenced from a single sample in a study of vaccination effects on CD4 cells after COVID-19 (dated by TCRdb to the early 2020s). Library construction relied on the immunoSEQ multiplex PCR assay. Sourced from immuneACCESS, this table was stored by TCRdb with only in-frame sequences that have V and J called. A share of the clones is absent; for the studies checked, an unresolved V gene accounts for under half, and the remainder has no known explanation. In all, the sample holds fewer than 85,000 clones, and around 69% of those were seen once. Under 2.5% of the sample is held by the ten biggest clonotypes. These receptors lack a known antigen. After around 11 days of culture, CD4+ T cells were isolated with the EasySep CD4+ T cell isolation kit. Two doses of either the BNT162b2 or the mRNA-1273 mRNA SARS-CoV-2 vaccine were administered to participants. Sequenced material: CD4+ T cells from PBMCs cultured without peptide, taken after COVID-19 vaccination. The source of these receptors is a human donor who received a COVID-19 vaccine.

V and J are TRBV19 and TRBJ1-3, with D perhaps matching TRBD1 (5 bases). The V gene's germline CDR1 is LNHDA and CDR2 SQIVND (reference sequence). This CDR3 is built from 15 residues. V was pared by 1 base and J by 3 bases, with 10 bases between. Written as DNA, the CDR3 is TGTGCCAGTAGTATAGGTAGGGGAGTTGGAAACACCATATATTTT. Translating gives CASSIGRGVGNTIYF.

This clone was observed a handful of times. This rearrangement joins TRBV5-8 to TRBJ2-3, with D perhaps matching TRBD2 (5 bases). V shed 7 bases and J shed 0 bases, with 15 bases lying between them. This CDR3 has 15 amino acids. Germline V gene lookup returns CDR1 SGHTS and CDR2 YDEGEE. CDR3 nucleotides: TGTGCCAGCCCCAATGACCCGGGAAGCACAGATACGCAGTATTTT. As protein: CASPNDPGSTDTQYF. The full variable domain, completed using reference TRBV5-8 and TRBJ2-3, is EAGVTQSPTHLIKTRGQQATLRCSPISGHTSVYWYQQALGLGLQFLLWYDEGEERNRGNFPPRFSGRQFPNYSSELNVNALELEDSALYLCASPNDPGSTDTQYFGPGTRLTVL.

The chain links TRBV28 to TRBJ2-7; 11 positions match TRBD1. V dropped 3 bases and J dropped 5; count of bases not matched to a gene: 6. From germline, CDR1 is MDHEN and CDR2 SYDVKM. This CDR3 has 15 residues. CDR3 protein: CASSFGGTGGHEQYV. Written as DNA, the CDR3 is TGTGCCAGCAGTTTCGGAGGGACAGGGGGTCACGAGCAGTACGTC.

The CDR3 DNA is TGTGCCAGCAGTAGGGAGGTGCGAGGGGCCGAACCCCTCCACTTT. It translates to CASSREVRGAEPLHF. The chain couples TRBV6-5 to TRBJ1-6; TRBD1 might be the D (5 bases). Trimming stripped 5 bases from V and 12 bases from J, with 20 bases between. Germline V gene data show CDR1 as MNHEY and CDR2 as SVGAGI. The CDR3 has 15 amino acids.

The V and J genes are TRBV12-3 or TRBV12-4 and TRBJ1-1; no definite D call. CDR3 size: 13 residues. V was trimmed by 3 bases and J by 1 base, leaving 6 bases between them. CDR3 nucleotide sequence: TGTGCCAGCAGTTTTAGTGGGAACACTGAAGCTTTCTTT. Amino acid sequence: CASSFSGNTEAFF.

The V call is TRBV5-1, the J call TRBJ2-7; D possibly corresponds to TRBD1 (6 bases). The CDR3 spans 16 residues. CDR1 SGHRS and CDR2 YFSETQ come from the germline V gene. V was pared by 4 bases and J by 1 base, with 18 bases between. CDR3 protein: CASSDRTEPLSYEQYV. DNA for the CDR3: TGCGCCAGCAGCGACAGGACAGAGCCTCTATCCTACGAGCAGTACGTC.

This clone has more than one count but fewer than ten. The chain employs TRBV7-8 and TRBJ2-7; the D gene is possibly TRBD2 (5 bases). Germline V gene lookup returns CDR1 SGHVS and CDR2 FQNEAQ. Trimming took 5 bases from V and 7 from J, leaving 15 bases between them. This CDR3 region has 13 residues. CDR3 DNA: TGTGCCAGCAGCATCCGAAGAACGGGGGAGCAGTACGTC. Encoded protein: CASSIRRTGEQYV.

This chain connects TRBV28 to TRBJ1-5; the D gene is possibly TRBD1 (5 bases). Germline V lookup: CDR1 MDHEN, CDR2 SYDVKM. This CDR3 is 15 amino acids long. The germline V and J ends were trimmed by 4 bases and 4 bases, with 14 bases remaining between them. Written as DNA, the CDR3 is TGTGCCAGCAGTTCCGCGGGGGTTGCGAATCAGCCCCAGCATTTT. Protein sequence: CASSSAGVANQPQHF.

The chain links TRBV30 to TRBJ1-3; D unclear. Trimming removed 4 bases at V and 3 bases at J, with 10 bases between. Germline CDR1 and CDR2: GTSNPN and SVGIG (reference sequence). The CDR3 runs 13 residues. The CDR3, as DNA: TGTGCCTGGAATATCAACAGTGGAAACACCATATATTTT. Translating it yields CAWNINSGNTIYF.

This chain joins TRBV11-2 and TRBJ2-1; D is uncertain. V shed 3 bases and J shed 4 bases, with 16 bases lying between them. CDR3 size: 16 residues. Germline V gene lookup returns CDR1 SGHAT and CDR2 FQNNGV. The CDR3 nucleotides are TGTGCCAGCAGCTTGAAGTCTAGGGTTGCGTACAATGAGCAGTTCTTC. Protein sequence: CASSLKSRVAYNEQFF.

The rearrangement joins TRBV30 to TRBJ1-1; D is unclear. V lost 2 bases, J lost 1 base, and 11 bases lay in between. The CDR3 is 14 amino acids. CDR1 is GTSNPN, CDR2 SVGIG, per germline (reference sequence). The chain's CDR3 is CAWSRSQANTEAFF. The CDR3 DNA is TGTGCCTGGAGTAGAAGTCAGGCGAACACTGAAGCTTTCTTT. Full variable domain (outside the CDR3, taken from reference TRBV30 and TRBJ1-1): SQTIHQWPATLVQPVGSPLSLECTVEGTSNPNLYWYRQAAGRGLQLLFYSVGIGQISSEVPQNLSASRPQDRQFILSSKKLLLSDSGFYLCAWSRSQANTEAFFGQGTRLTVV.

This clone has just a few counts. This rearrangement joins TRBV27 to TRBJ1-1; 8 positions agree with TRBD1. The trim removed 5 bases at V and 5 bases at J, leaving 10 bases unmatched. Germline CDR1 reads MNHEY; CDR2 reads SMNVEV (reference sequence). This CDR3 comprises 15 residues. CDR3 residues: CASSRKQGVWTEAFF. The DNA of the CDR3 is TGTGCCAGCAGTAGAAAACAGGGGGTCTGGACTGAAGCTTTCTTT.

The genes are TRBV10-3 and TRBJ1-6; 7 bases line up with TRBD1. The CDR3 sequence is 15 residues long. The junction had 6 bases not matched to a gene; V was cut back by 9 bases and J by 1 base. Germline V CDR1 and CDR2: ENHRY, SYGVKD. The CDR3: CAIWQGGSYNSPLHF. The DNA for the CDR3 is TGTGCCATTTGGCAGGGGGGTTCCTATAATTCACCCCTCCACTTT.

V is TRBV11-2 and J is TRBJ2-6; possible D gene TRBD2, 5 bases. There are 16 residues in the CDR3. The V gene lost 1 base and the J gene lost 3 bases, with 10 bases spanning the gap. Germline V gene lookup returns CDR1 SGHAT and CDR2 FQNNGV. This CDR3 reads CASSLVAGNGANVLTF. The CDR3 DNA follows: TGTGCCAGCAGCTTAGTTGCCGGGAATGGGGCCAACGTCCTGACTTTC.

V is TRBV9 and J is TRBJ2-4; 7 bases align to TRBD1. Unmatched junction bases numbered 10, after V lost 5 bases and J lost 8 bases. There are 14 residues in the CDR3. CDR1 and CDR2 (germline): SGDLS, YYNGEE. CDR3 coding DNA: TGTGCCAGCAGTTTAGACAGGGTCGGGGACATTCAGTACTTC. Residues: CASSLDRVGDIQYF.

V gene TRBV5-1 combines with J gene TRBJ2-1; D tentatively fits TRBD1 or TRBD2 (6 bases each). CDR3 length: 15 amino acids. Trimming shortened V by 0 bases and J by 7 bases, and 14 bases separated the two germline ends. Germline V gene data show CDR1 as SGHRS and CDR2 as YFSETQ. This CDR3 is CASSLAPGAQNEQFF. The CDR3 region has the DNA TGCGCCAGCAGCTTGGCCCCGGGGGCGCAGAATGAGCAGTTCTTC.

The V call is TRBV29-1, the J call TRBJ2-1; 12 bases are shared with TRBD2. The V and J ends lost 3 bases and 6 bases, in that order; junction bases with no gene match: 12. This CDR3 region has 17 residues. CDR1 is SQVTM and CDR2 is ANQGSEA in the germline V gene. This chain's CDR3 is CSVETTYTSGGFNEQFF. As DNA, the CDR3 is TGCAGCGTTGAGACTACCTACACTAGCGGGGGGTTCAATGAGCAGTTCTTC.

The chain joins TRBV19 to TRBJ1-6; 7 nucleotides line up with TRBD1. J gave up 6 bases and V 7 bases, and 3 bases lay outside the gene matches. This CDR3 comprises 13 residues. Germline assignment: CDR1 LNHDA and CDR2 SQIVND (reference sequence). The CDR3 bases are TGTGCCAGTAAAGACAGGGCTAATTCACCCCTCCACTTT. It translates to CASKDRANSPLHF.

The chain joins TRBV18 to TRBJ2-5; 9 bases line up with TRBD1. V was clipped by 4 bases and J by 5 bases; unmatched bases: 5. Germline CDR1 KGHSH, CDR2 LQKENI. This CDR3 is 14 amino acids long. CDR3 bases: TGTGCCAGCTCACTGAGGACAGGGGCCGAGACCCAGTACTTC. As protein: CASSLRTGAETQYF. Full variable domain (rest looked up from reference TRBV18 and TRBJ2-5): NAGVMQNPRHLVRRRGQEARLRCSPMKGHSHVYWYRQLPEEGLKFMVYLQKENIIDESGMPKERFSAEFPKEGPSILRIQQVVRGDSAAYFCASSLRTGAETQYFGPGTRLLVL.

This CDR3 reads CATSDARTGLVYGYTF. The CDR3 region has the DNA TGTGCCACCAGTGATGCAAGGACAGGTCTAGTCTATGGCTACACCTTC. This rearrangement joins TRBV24-1 to TRBJ1-2, with 7 bases matching TRBD1. Germline loops: CDR1 KGHDR, CDR2 SFDVKD. This CDR3 region has 16 residues. V gave up 3 bases and J gave up 4 bases; unmatched junction bases: 10.

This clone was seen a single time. CDR3 amino acids: CSAKSQETQYF. The CDR3 DNA is TGCAGTGCTAAATCCCAAGAGACCCAGTACTTC. The rearrangement uses TRBV20-1 and TRBJ2-5; D is undetermined. The germline V gene encodes CDR1 DFQATT and CDR2 SNEGSKA (reference sequence). The CDR3 contains 11 residues. With 4 bases removed from V and 1 base from J, the gap between germline ends came to 4 bases.

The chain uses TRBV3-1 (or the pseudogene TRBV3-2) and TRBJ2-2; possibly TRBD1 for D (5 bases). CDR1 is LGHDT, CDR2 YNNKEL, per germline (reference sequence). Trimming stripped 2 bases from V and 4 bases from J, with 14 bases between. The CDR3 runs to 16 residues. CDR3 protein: CASSQWTLRATGELFF. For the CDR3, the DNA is TGTGCCAGCAGCCAATGGACATTGCGAGCCACCGGGGAGCTGTTTTTT.

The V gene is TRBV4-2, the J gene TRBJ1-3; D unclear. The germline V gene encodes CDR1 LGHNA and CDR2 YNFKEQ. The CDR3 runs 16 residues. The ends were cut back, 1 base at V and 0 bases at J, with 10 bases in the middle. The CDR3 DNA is TGTGCCAGCAGCCAAGGCCCGGGGAGCTCTGGAAACACCATATATTTT. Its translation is CASSQGPGSSGNTIYF.

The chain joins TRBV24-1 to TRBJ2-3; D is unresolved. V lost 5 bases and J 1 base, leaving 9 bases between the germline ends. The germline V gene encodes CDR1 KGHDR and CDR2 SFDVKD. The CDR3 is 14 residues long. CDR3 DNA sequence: TGTGCCACCAGTGGTTCCACCCGCACAGATACGCAGTATTTT. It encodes CATSGSTRTDTQYF.

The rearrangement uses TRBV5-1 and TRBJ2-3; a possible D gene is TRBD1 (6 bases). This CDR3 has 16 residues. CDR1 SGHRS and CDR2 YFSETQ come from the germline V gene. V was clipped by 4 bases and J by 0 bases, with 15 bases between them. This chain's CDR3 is CASSGRTGSSTDTQYF. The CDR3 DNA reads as TGCGCCAGCAGCGGTAGAACAGGGTCTAGCACAGATACGCAGTATTTT.

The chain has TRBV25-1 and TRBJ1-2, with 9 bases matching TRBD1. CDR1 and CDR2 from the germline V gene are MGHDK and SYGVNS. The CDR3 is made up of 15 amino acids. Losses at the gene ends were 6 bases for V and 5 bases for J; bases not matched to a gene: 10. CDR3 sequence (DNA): TGTGCCAGCAGGGGTGTGTTGGGACAGGGTTATGGCTACACCTTC. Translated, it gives CASRGVLGQGYGYTF.